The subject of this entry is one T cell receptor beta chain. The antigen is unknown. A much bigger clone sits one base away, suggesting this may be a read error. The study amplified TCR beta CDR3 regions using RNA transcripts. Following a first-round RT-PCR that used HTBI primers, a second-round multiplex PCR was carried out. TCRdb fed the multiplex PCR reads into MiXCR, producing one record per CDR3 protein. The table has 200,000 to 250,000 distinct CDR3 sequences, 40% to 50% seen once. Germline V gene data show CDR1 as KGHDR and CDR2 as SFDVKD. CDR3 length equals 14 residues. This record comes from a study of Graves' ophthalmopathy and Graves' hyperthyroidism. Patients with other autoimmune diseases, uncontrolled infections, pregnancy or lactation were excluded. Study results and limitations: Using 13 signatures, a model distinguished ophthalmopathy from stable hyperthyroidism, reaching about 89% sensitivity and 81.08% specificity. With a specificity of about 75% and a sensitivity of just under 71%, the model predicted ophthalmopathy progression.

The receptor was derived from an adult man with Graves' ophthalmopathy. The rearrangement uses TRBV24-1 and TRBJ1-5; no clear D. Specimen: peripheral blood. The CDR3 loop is CATSALSSSQPQHF. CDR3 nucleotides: TGTGCCACCAGTGCCTTATCAAGCAGTCAGCCCCAGCATTTT.